This T cell receptor (beta chain) was found in a study of blood T cell repertoires in COVID-19. Across the study: The analysed material was cDNA or gDNA that came from T cells, B-cell-depleted T cells, or PBMCs.

Sequencing was performed with immunoSEQ multiplex PCR; in TCRdb, only in-frame clones are kept and a portion is missing. The sample records about 440,000 clones, roughly 85% being singletons. The V gene lost 4 bases and the J gene lost 7 bases, with 5 bases spanning the gap. The CDR3 covers 11 residues. This TCR was sampled from a woman aged 18-35 years with acute COVID-19. V is TRBV12-3 or TRBV12-4 and J is TRBJ2-1; D may be TRBD1 (5 bases). The sequenced material came from PBMCs or T cells enriched from blood (not recorded which). This CDR3 reads CASSYRNEQFF. CDR3 bases: TGTGCCAGCAGTTACAGGAATGAGCAGTTCTTC.